This T cell receptor (beta chain) was profiled in a study of blood T cell repertoires in COVID-19. Study-level background: Both acute and convalescent COVID-19 samples were obtained from the United States, Italy and Spain. Nucleic acid was either cDNA or gDNA, and it came from T cells, B-cell-depleted T cells, or PBMCs.

CDR1 and CDR2 (germline): LGHNA, YNFKEQ. V dropped 4 bases and J dropped 4; count of bases not matched to a gene: 3. This CDR3 region has 16 residues. In the study's own analysis: From reference gene primer amplification, estimates of nucleated cell counts were derived. TCRdb's table, derived via immunoSEQ multiplex PCR, lists solely in-frame clones and lacks some. The DNA gave D and trimming, while V, J and clone size come from that table. The sample records more than 200,000 clones, around 83% being singletons. The chain is built from TRBV4-2 and TRBJ2-2; 13 nucleotides agree with TRBD2. Sequenced: peripheral blood. The source of this sequence is a woman aged 40-49 years who had recovered from COVID-19. The CDR3 loop is CASSLTSGGATGELFF. CDR3 coding DNA: TGTGCCAGCAGCCTTACTAGCGGGGGGGCCACCGGGGAGCTGTTTTTT.